What follows describes a single T cell receptor (beta chain). No cognate antigen has been identified for it. Base qualities are not at hand, and no much larger clone is one base apart. The sample comes from a study of cytotoxic CD8 clonotypes in ibrutinib-treated CLL (dated by TCRdb to about 2021). Study-wide context: In this cohort, around 14 patients were treatment-naive and roughly ten were relapsed/refractory, while some 18 had unmutated IGHV. An average of about 250,000 productive templates and tens of thousands of productive rearrangements was obtained per sample. Cryopreserved peripheral blood mononuclear cells were collected before treatment, at response, and at either disease progression or sustained remission. Partial responses were observed in about 24 patients and complete responses in 2; after a median follow-up of around 68 months, remission was maintained in approximately 14 patients and progression was observed in some twelve. Longitudinal samples were available for about 30% of the 86 trial participants. Patients were still on ibrutinib when every remission and progressive disease sample was collected. The response samples were drawn at a median of around eleven months into treatment, with a range of roughly 6 to 36 months. The research as a whole found: Public clonotypes were rare and either contracted or stayed stable during treatment, and the rise in clonality at ibrutinib response reflected the expansion of private clonotypes. Clonality rose at ibrutinib response, remained stable during sustained remission, and dropped back toward baseline at progression. Sampling times were not matched between patients in sustained remission and patients whose disease was progressing, and lymph node repertoires were not examined. Baseline clonality was found to be higher than that of age-matched healthy donors and was strongly correlated with circulating CD8+ T-cell counts.

On a MiSeq, deep resolution sequencing aimed for a depth between 1 in 1 million and 1 in 200,000 T cells, with each clonotype covered about 9.2x on average. TCR beta libraries were generated with the immunoSEQ hsTCRB Kit. The original pipeline was this. Data were analyzed with ImmunoSEQ Data Assistant and ImmunoSEQ Analyzer, with V, D and J genes assigned per IMGT definitions. Clonality, which ranges from 0 to 1, was calculated by subtracting the normalized Shannon entropy of productive rearrangement frequencies from one. Only overrepresented clonotypes making up at least 0.05% of each patient's repertoire were included in the public clonotype analysis. Around 14 repertoires from age-matched healthy donors, obtained from immuneACCESS, served as clonality controls. The clones in this table, taken by TCRdb from immuneACCESS, are in-frame only. Not every clone is retained; where verified, under half of the shortfall comes from an unresolved V gene, and the cause of the rest is unknown. Clone size and V and J calls were adopted from that table, with D and trimming inferred from the DNA. This sample has 40,000 or so clones in its table, and roughly three quarters of those were observed once. The ten largest clones represent 10% of the sample.

From the germline V gene, CDR1 is SNHLY and CDR2 is FYNNEI. Including the terminal cysteine and phenylalanine, the CDR3 comprises 13 residues. The retained sequence is limited to the CDR3, 39 bases, with the frame set at the first base. V lost 5 bases and J lost 5 bases, and the count of bases not matched to a germline gene is 3. The time point label, read with the paper, signifies: progressive disease on ibrutinib. For TCR beta library preparation, 1.5 to 2 micrograms of genomic DNA were isolated from cryopreserved PBMCs. High-throughput TCR beta sequencing was performed on longitudinal blood samples from CLL patients receiving ibrutinib monotherapy. The patients took part in an open-label, single-center phase 2 trial of ibrutinib monotherapy.

The material sequenced was PBMCs, taken at disease progression, from a patient treated with ibrutinib. The source of this sequence is a human donor with chronic lymphocytic leukemia. In this chain, TRBV2 is recombined with TRBJ2-5; TRBD1 lines up with 9 middle nucleotides. CDR3 reads: CASSSDRGETQYF. Read as DNA, the sequence is TGTGCCAGCAGTTCGGACAGGGGCGAGACCCAGTACTTC.